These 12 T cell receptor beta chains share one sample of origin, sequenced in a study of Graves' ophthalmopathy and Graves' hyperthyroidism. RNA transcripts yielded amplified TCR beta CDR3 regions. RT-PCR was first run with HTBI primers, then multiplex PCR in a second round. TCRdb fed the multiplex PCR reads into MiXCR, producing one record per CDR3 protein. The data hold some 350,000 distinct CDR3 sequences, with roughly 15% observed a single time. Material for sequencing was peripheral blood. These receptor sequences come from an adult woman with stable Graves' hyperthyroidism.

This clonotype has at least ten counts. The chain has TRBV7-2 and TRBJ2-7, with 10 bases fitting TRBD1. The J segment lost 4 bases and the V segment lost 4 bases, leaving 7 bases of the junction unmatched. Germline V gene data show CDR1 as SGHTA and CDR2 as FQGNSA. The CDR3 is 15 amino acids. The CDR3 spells CASSSRDRGGYEQYF. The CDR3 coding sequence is TGTGCCAGCAGCTCCCGGGACAGGGGAGGGTACGAGCAGTACTTC.

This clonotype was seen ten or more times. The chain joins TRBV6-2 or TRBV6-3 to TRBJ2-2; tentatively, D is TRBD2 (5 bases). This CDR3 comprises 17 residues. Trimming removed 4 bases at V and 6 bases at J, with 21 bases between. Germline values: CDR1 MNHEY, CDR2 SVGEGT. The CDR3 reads CASSSRTRFPAAGELFF. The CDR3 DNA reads TGTGCCAGCAGTTCACGCACCCGCTTCCCAGCGGCCGGGGAGCTGTTTTTT.

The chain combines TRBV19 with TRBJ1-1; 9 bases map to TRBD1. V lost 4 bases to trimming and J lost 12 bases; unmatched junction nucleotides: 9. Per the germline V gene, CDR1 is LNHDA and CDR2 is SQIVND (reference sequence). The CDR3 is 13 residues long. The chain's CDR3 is CASSTPPGQGPFF. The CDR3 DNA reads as TGTGCCAGTAGTACACCACCGGGACAGGGACCTTTCTTT.

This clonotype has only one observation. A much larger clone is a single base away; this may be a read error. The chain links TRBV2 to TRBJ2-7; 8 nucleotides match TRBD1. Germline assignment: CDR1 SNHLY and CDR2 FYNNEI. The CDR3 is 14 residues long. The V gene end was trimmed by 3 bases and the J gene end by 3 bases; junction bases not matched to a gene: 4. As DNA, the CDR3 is TGTGCCAGCAGTGAGGACAGGGAAATCTACGAGCAGTACTTC. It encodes CASSEDREIYEQYF.

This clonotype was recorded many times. CDR3 nucleotides: TGTGCCATCACCAGAGGACAGGGCACTGAAGCTTTCTTT. It codes for CAITRGQGTEAFF. The V and J genes are TRBV10-3 and TRBJ1-1; 8 bases are shared with TRBD1. Germline CDR1 is ENHRY and CDR2 is SYGVKD. The junction had 5 bases not matched to a gene; V was cut back by 7 bases and J by 4 bases. This CDR3 spans 13 amino acids.

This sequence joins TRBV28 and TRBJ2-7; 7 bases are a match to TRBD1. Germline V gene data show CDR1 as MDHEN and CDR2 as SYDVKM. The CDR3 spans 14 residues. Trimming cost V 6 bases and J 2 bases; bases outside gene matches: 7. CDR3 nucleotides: TGTGCCAGCAGCCGACAGACAGGGACCTACGAGCAGTACTTC. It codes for CASSRQTGTYEQYF.

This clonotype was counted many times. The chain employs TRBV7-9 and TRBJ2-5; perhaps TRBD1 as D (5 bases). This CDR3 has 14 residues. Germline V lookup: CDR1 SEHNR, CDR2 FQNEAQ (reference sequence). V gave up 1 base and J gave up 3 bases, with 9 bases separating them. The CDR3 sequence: CASSLVIGEETQYF. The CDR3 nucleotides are TGTGCCAGCAGCTTAGTGATAGGGGAAGAGACCCAGTACTTC.

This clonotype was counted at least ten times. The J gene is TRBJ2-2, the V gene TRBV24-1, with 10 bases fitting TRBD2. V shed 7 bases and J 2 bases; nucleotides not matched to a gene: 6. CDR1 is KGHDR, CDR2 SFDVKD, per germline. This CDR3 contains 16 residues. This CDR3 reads CATSPGLAVNTGELFF. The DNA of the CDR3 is TGTGCCACCAGCCCTGGACTAGCGGTAAACACCGGGGAGCTGTTTTTT.

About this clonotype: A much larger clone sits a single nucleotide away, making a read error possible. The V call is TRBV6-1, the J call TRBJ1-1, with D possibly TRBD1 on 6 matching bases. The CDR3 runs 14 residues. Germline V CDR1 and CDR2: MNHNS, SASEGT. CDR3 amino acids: CASRHRVRSTETFF. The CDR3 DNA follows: TGTGCCAGCAGGCACAGGGTGAGGAGCACTGAAACTTTCTTT.

The CDR3 DNA follows: TGTGCCAGCAGTCCTCCCCGAGGGACAGGGCCCCACCAAGAGACCCAGTACTTC. Translating it yields CASSPPRGTGPHQETQYF. The rearrangement joins TRBV12-3 or TRBV12-4 to TRBJ2-5, with 9 positions matching TRBD1. CDR3 length: 18 residues. The V segment lost 5 bases and the J segment 0 bases; nucleotides outside the gene matches: 13.

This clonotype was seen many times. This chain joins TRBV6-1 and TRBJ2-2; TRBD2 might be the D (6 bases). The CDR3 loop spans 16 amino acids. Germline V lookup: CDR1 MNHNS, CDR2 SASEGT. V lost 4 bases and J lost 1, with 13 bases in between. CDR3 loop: CASSAEGRGNTGELFF. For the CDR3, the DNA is TGTGCCAGCAGTGCGGAGGGGCGGGGGAACACCGGGGAGCTGTTTTTT.

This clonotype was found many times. The CDR3 coding sequence is TGTGCCACCAGCAGAGATGGGCAAGGCATTCAGTACTTC. Its protein product is CATSRDGQGIQYF. The rearrangement links TRBV15 to TRBJ2-4; unclear D gene. CDR1 is LNHNV and CDR2 is YYDKDF in the germline V gene (reference sequence). The CDR3 covers 13 residues. Trimming removed 0 bases at V and 9 bases at J, with 9 bases between. Drawing the rest from reference TRBV15 and TRBJ2-4, the complete variable domain is DAMVIQNPRYQVTQFGKPVTLSCSQTLNHNVMYWYQQKSSQAPKLLFHYYDKDFNNEADTPDNFQSRRPNTSFCFLDIRSPGLGDTAMYLCATSRDGQGIQYFGAGTRLSVL.